The rows below give T cell receptor beta chains drawn from one sample of a study of cytotoxic CD8 clonotypes in ibrutinib-treated CLL. Measured with immunoSEQ multiplex PCR; TCRdb has only the in-frame clones, and not every one. The table records tens of thousands of clones, about 70% of them present only once. Specimen: PBMCs, collected at disease progression, from a patient treated with ibrutinib. The source is a human donor with chronic lymphocytic leukemia. The CDR3 runs from the conserved cysteine through the conserved F or W. The order of the fields is V gene, CDR3 length, CDR3 protein.

V: TRBV5-1; length: 11; CDR3: CASSLVGEQFF
V: TRBV4-1; length: 13; CDR3: CASSLRQNTEAFF
V: TRBV5-1; length: 16; CDR3: CASSLALTDGTYGYTF
V: TRBV6-6; length: 13; CDR3: CASSRADRDEQYF
V: TRBV28; length: 14; CDR3: CASSWPGRGDTQYF
V: TRBV4-2; length: 15; CDR3: CASSQEGRVTFGYTF
V: TRBV19; length: 16; CDR3: CASSSYGQGLNQPQHF
V: TRBV10-3; length: 15; CDR3: CAISEDGRASRPQHF
V: TRBV27; length: 16; CDR3: CASSFLGGGYSYEQYF
V: TRBV9; length: 12; CDR3: CASSVQGVGYTF
V: TRBV6-1; length: 15; CDR3: CASTPGQSSGQPQHF
V: TRBV7-9; length: 14; CDR3: CASSSSRGAGEQFF
V: TRBV7-9; length: 14; CDR3: CASSLAPDQETQYF
V: TRBV7-9; length: 14; CDR3: CASSLARTGTEAFF
V: TRBV19; length: 15; CDR3: CASSIGWVGGTEAFF
V: TRBV6-5; length: 14; CDR3: CASSQDRVRTEAFF
V: TRBV15; length: 14; CDR3: CATSNGVKNTEAFF
V: TRBV2; length: 16; CDR3: CASSEEWGGAKNIQYF
V: TRBV10-2; length: 14; CDR3: CASRRDSRNTEAFF
V: TRBV11-2; length: 14; CDR3: CASSSGTFQETQYF
V: TRBV5-6; length: 13; CDR3: CASSKDTGREQYF
V: TRBV2; length: 18; CDR3: CASSEASGGMFSYNEQFF
V: TRBV5-1; length: 16; CDR3: CASSSGQGAPAYEQYF
V: TRBV10-2; length: 15; CDR3: CASSENNRGNQPQHF
V: TRBV5-6; length: 16; CDR3: CASSLGAVGSIYGYTF
V: TRBV11-1; length: 13; CDR3: CASSLGRAIEAFF
V: TRBV7-8; length: 18; CDR3: CASSSGLAGGLASGELFF
V: TRBV5-1; length: 15; CDR3: CASSLAVLGNTEAFF
V: TRBV10-3; length: 16; CDR3: CAISDVSEGFNSPLHF
V: TRBV7-6; length: 14; CDR3: CASSPGVLAGEQFF
V: TRBV2; length: 14; CDR3: CASSLLSGYNEQFF
V: TRBV2; length: 12; CDR3: CASSSDSTEAFF
V: TRBV2; length: 15; CDR3: CASSETGYMNTEAFF
V: TRBV7-8; length: 16; CDR3: CASSLIPRTGDYGYTF
V: TRBV5-8; length: 17; CDR3: CASSFPPSTGSNQPQHF
V: TRBV29-1; length: 12; CDR3: CSVGQGLHEQYF
V: TRBV9; length: 14; CDR3: CASSPQGAQETQYF
V: TRBV29-1; length: 14; CDR3: CSARGQGGTGELFF
V: TRBV6-1; length: 16; CDR3: CASSEGGVLVGTEAFF
V: TRBV27; length: 16; CDR3: CASRTNTVRSNYGYTF
V: TRBV2; length: 13; CDR3: CASSAGGVDTQYF
V: TRBV6-5; length: 14; CDR3: CASSEEAGSYEQYF
V: TRBV19; length: 15; CDR3: CASSIGAGGGSPLHF
V: TRBV4-1; length: 12; CDR3: CASSPTAGKLFF
V: TRBV19; length: 15; CDR3: CASSIQGDGNTEAFF
V: TRBV9; length: 13; CDR3: CASSPTGGLGAFF
V: TRBV5-4; length: 14; CDR3: CASSFGGGVETQYF
V: TRBV4-2; length: 22; CDR3: CASSQEGGAPGLVQSGANVLTF
V: TRBV5-1; length: 15; CDR3: CASSLTDANTGELFF
V: TRBV14; length: 13; CDR3: CASSQAWASPLHF
V: TRBV19; length: 13; CDR3: CASAGLTGETQYF
V: TRBV6-5; length: 15; CDR3: CASSYTTGVGEKLFF
V: TRBV5-1; length: 19; CDR3: CASSLDGSGALSGANVLTF
V: TRBV4-1; length: 17; CDR3: CASSQIGTGAGRTEAFF
V: TRBV7-6; length: 16; CDR3: CASSLAGAGRSYEQYF
V: TRBV7-6; length: 15; CDR3: CASSLSLAGTDTQYF
V: TRBV2; length: 14; CDR3: CASRRSGLQETQYF
V: TRBV7-7; length: 15; CDR3: CASSLLAVTGYGYTF
V: TRBV11-3; length: 13; CDR3: CASSLDLGDTQYF